The 20 T cell receptor beta chains given below trace back to one sample, sequenced in a study of T cell responses to AZD1222 COVID-19 vaccine. Assay: immunoSEQ multiplex PCR; the TCRdb copy retains only in-frame clones and omits some. The profile covers about 120,000 clones, with approximately 90% appearing a single time and 4% to 4.5% taken by the ten largest. The sequences come from peripheral blood, collected 28 days after the second dose of the MenACWY control vaccine. These receptor sequences come from an adult who received the MenACWY meningococcal vaccine as a control.

The chain is built from TRBV28 and TRBJ2-5, with D perhaps matching TRBD1 (7 bases). Germline V CDR1 and CDR2: MDHEN, SYDVKM. The CDR3 sequence is 16 residues long. Trimming pared 6 bases from V and 2 bases from J, leaving 19 bases between. The CDR3 nucleotides read TGTGCCAGCAGACCAGGGGGGTTTTTTAGTCAAGAGACCCAGTACTTC. Its protein product is CASRPGGFFSQETQYF. Using reference TRBV28 and TRBJ2-5 for the parts outside the CDR3, the full variable domain is DVKVTQSSRYLVKRTGEKVFLECVQDMDHENMFWYRQDPGLGLRLIYFSYDVKMKEKGDIPEGYSVSREKKERFSLILESASTNQTSMYLCASRPGGFFSQETQYFGPGTRLLVL.

The CDR3 DNA follows: TGTGCCACCAGTGATCCGGGACAGGGCTATAACTATGGCTACACCTTC. This translates into CATSDPGQGYNYGYTF. V usage is TRBV24-1 and J usage is TRBJ1-2; 9 positions match TRBD1. Per germline, CDR1 KGHDR and CDR2 SFDVKD. The CDR3 loop spans 16 amino acids. The V gene end was trimmed by 3 bases and the J gene end by 1 base; junction bases not matched to a gene: 5.

This clone appeared a single time. The CDR3 DNA reads TGTGCCAGCAGCTCTTTTGAGCCGTCGCCAGCTTTAGGGGGTGAGCAGTTCTTC. It encodes CASSSFEPSPALGGEQFF. This sequence joins TRBV7-9 and TRBJ2-1, with D perhaps matching TRBD1 (6 bases). The CDR3 runs 18 residues. V dropped 4 bases and J dropped 9 bases, with 28 bases sitting between them. Germline V CDR1 and CDR2: SEHNR, FQNEAQ (reference sequence).

A single count supports this clone. The V gene is TRBV7-9, the J gene TRBJ1-4; 7 bases are shared with TRBD1. The junction had 7 bases not matched to a gene; V was cut back by 3 bases and J by 0 bases. The CDR3 consists of 17 residues. Per the germline V gene, CDR1 is SEHNR and CDR2 is FQNEAQ (reference sequence). The CDR3 region is CASSFGTEYPTNEKLFF. The CDR3 nucleotides read TGTGCCAGCAGCTTCGGGACAGAATATCCAACTAATGAAAAACTGTTTTTT.

The chain links TRBV3-1 (or the pseudogene TRBV3-2) to TRBJ2-3, with 7 positions matching TRBD1. V gave up 4 bases and J gave up 3 bases; unmatched junction bases: 7. Germline V gene sequence: CDR1 LGHDT, CDR2 YNNKEL (reference sequence). This CDR3 region has 15 residues. The CDR3 bases are TGTGCCAGCAGCCGGCGAGGGACAGTTACAGATACGCAGTATTTT. It translates to CASSRRGTVTDTQYF.

The gene calls are TRBV6-1 and TRBJ2-3; 7 nucleotides line up with TRBD2. Trimming cost V 4 bases and J 0 bases; bases outside gene matches: 7. CDR1 MNHNS and CDR2 SASEGT come from the germline V gene. The CDR3 consists of 16 residues. CDR3 loop: CASSASLAPSTDTQYF. CDR3 sequence (DNA): TGTGCCAGCAGTGCTTCACTAGCGCCTAGCACAGATACGCAGTATTTT.

The chain recombines TRBV2 with TRBJ1-5; weak D call: TRBD1 (5 bases). Trimming shortened V by 3 bases and J by 4 bases, and 22 bases separated the two germline ends. This CDR3 is 18 amino acids long. Germline-derived CDR1 and CDR2 are SNHLY and FYNNEI. CDR3 bases: TGTGCCAGCAGTGATTGGGGCTGGGGGAGCGGAATTAATCAGCCCCAGCATTTT. This gives the protein CASSDWGWGSGINQPQHF. The variable domain in full, completed from reference TRBV2 and TRBJ1-5, reads EPEVTQTPSHQVTQMGQEVILRCVPISNHLYFYWYRQILGQKVEFLVSFYNNEISEKSEIFDDQFSVERPDGSNFTLKIRSTKLEDSAMYFCASSDWGWGSGINQPQHFGDGTRLSIL.

This chain joins TRBV7-2 and TRBJ1-2, with a weak D call TRBD1 (5 bases). The V gene's germline CDR1 is SGHTA and CDR2 FQGNSA. Trimming stripped 0 bases from V and 8 bases from J, with 13 bases between. The CDR3 runs to 14 residues. Here the CDR3 reads CASSLAGLGEGYTF. The CDR3 region has the DNA TGTGCCAGCAGCTTAGCGGGACTTGGAGAGGGCTACACCTTC.

The chain has TRBV7-6 and TRBJ2-3; D is possibly TRBD1 or TRBD2 (6 bases each). CDR1 is SGHVS and CDR2 is FNYEAQ in the germline V gene. This CDR3 is 18 amino acids long. V dropped 4 bases and J dropped 0 bases, with 20 bases sitting between them. The CDR3 reads CASSSGTGAERSTDTQYF. The CDR3 DNA is TGTGCCAGCAGCTCCGGGACGGGGGCGGAACGTAGCACAGATACGCAGTATTTT. Supplemented by reference TRBV7-6 and TRBJ2-3, the full variable domain reads GAGVSQSPRYKVTKRGQDVALRCDPISGHVSLYWYRQALGQGPEFLTYFNYEAQQDKSGLPNDRFSAERPEGSISTLTIQRTEQRDSAMYRCASSSGTGAERSTDTQYFGPGTRLTVL.

This chain connects TRBV29-1 to TRBJ2-7; 10 bases are shared with TRBD1. Germline-derived CDR1 and CDR2 are SQVTM and ANQGSEA. With V trimmed by 7 bases and J by 6 bases, 9 bases remained unmatched. The CDR3 runs to 13 residues. CDR3 in DNA: TGCAGCGCCGGGACAGGGGACTTTGGCGAGCAGTACTTC. This codes for CSAGTGDFGEQYF.

The genes are TRBV29-1 and TRBJ2-3; TRBD1 might be the D (6 bases). Germline-derived CDR1 and CDR2 are SQVTM and ANQGSEA. The CDR3 spans 12 residues. Trimming left V 7 bases short and J 4 bases short, with 12 bases between. Written as DNA, the CDR3 is TGCAGCGACCTACAGGGCGCAGATACGCAGTATTTT. It is translated as CSDLQGADTQYF.

The chain carries TRBV12-3 or TRBV12-4 and TRBJ1-1, with no clear D. The CDR3 runs to 13 residues. V gave up 4 bases and J gave up 4 bases, with 10 bases separating them. The CDR3 reads CASSSSRSTEAFF. In DNA form, the CDR3 reads TGTGCCAGCAGTTCGTCCAGGAGCACTGAAGCTTTCTTT.

The chain combines TRBV28 with TRBJ2-1; 12 bases map to TRBD2. V trimming: 6 bases; J trimming: 0 bases; junction bases outside the gene matches: 3. The CDR3 totals 16 residues. Germline-derived CDR1 and CDR2 are MDHEN and SYDVKM. The CDR3 coding sequence is TGTGCCAGCAGCCAACTAGCGGGGGGCTCCTACAATGAGCAGTTCTTC. This codes for CASSQLAGGSYNEQFF.

V usage is TRBV28 and J usage is TRBJ2-1, with D possibly called TRBD1 or TRBD2 (6 bases each). Germline CDR1 and CDR2: MDHEN and SYDVKM. This CDR3 comprises 15 residues. Trimming removed 3 bases at V and 5 bases at J, with 14 bases between. The CDR3 loop reads CASSLVGGPHNEQFF. The CDR3 coding sequence is TGTGCCAGCAGTTTGGTCGGGGGCCCCCACAATGAGCAGTTCTTC.

The chain employs TRBV7-2 and TRBJ1-4; D is undetermined. Germline values: CDR1 SGHTA, CDR2 FQGNSA. The V end lost 6 bases, the J end lost 4 bases, and 9 bases lay between the germline ends. The CDR3 is made up of 13 amino acids. The chain's CDR3 is CASRSGVNEKLFF. DNA of the CDR3: TGTGCCAGCAGGTCTGGGGTTAATGAAAAACTGTTTTTT.

This clone has a single count. The rearrangement links TRBV28 to TRBJ2-5; D unclear. CDR3 length equals 13 residues. V was pared by 5 bases and J by 4 bases, with 11 bases between. Germline CDR1 is MDHEN and CDR2 is SYDVKM. Here the CDR3 DNA reads TGTGCCAGCAGTCTTTATAGGCCAGAGACCCAGTACTTC. Protein sequence: CASSLYRPETQYF.

The chain has TRBV19 and TRBJ1-6; D is possibly TRBD1 (5 bases). From germline, CDR1 is LNHDA and CDR2 SQIVND (reference sequence). CDR3 size: 16 residues. Trimming stripped 7 bases from V and 7 bases from J, with 20 bases between. The CDR3: CASNSQGLVGNSPLHF. The CDR3 DNA sequence: TGTGCCAGTAATTCCCAGGGCCTCGTAGGGAATTCACCCCTCCACTTT.

V gene TRBV28 combines with J gene TRBJ2-7; TRBD2 matches 8 bases. This CDR3 comprises 14 residues. The germline V gene encodes CDR1 MDHEN and CDR2 SYDVKM. The trim removed 6 bases at V and 6 bases at J, leaving 10 bases unmatched. CDR3 protein: CASRLGVAGGEQYF. The CDR3 DNA reads as TGTGCCAGCAGGCTGGGTGTCGCGGGAGGCGAGCAGTACTTC.

This rearrangement joins TRBV5-4 to TRBJ2-1, with 9 bases that match TRBD2. V was pared by 7 bases and J by 4 bases, with 6 bases of the junction left unmatched. Germline values: CDR1 SGHNT, CDR2 YYREEE (reference sequence). The CDR3 has 14 amino acids. The CDR3 DNA reads as TGTGCCAGCCGAAGGGGACTAGCTTACAATGAGCAGTTCTTC. Translation: CASRRGLAYNEQFF. Full variable domain (missing parts from reference TRBV5-4 and TRBJ2-1): ETGVTQSPTHLIKTRGQQVTLRCSSQSGHNTVSWYQQALGQGPQFIFQYYREEENGRGNFPPRFSGLQFPNYSSELNVNALELDDSALYLCASRRGLAYNEQFFGPGTRLTVL.

V gene TRBV6-5 combines with J gene TRBJ1-3, with D uncertain. Germline V gene sequence: CDR1 MNHEY, CDR2 SVGAGI. The CDR3 totals 15 residues. Trimming removed 2 bases at V and 4 bases at J, with 12 bases between. The CDR3 DNA reads as TGTGCCAGCAGTTACGGAGTCGGAGAGGGAAACACCATATATTTT. It yields the protein CASSYGVGEGNTIYF.